This T cell receptor (beta chain) came from a study of blood T cell repertoires in COVID-19. Study summary: T cells, B-cell-depleted T cells, or PBMCs provided the cDNA or gDNA that served as material.

Assay used: immunoSEQ multiplex PCR; TCRdb lists only in-frame clones, some missing. The sample shows roughly 290,000 clones, over 75% of them seen only once. The V gene's germline CDR1 is SGHTA and CDR2 FQGNSA. Trimming took off 2 bases at V and 5 bases at J, with 12 bases between the two ends. This CDR3 contains 15 residues. The sequence came from a woman younger than 45 who had recovered from COVID-19. The chain combines TRBV7-2 with TRBJ2-2, with D perhaps matching TRBD1 (5 bases). Material for sequencing was PBMCs or T cells enriched from blood (not recorded which). DNA for the CDR3: TGTGCCAGCAGCTTAATCCAGGGTTCTACCGGGGAGCTGTTTTTT. Protein product: CASSLIQGSTGELFF.